This note documents a single TCR beta chain sequence. The antigen is not known. The data stem from a study of cytomegalovirus exposure and HLA in healthy donors. General observations from the study: The study flagged about 150 TCR beta chains as cytomegalovirus-associated.

This PCR relied on a set of 60 Vbeta primers and 13 Jbeta primers. Profiled with immunoSEQ multiplex PCR; TCRdb holds only in-frame clones, not every one. The data contain some 200,000 clones, approximately 80% of them singletons. Germline CDR1 is MNHEY and CDR2 is SVGAGI. Deletions cut 1 base from V and 5 bases from J, with 9 bases between. The CDR3 is 14 residues long. Material for sequencing was PBMCs. The chain is built from TRBV6-5 and TRBJ2-1; possible D gene TRBD1, 6 bases. This clonotype was sampled from a girl aged 2-9 years in good health and CMV-seronegative. CDR3 in DNA: TGTGCCAGCAGTTACTGGGGGCTAAACAATGAGCAGTTCTTC. Translation: CASSYWGLNNEQFF.